This TCR beta chain appears in the sequencing data of a study of OX40 agonist ivuxolimab in advanced cancers. Study at large: Patients assigned to dose escalation were diagnosed with hepatocellular carcinoma, melanoma, renal cell or head and neck cancer. Three dose-escalation patients had partial responses: one with hepatocellular carcinoma and two with cutaneous melanoma.

General observations from the study: Among T cells, CD8+ cells averaged more expanded clones than CD4+ cells.

In regard to this clone: The antigen remains unidentified.

CDR1 is LNHDA and CDR2 is SQIVND in the germline V gene (reference sequence). The CDR3 spans 15 residues. Trimming took off 5 bases at V and 0 bases at J, with 11 bases between the two ends. Sequenced by immunoSEQ multiplex PCR; TCRdb stores in-frame clones only, minus some. Of tens of thousands of clones detected, 88% appear once; the ten largest clones hold 0.7% to 1%. The TCR sequence derives from an adult with an advanced solid tumor such as melanoma, head and neck, liver or kidney cancer. Specimen: CD4+ or CD8+ T cells sorted from blood, collected in a trial of the OX40 agonist ivuxolimab. V usage is TRBV19 and J usage is TRBJ1-5; D is unclear. Here the CDR3 reads CASSWAAYSNQPQHF. CDR3 nucleotides: TGTGCCAGTAGTTGGGCAGCTTATAGCAATCAGCCCCAGCATTTT.